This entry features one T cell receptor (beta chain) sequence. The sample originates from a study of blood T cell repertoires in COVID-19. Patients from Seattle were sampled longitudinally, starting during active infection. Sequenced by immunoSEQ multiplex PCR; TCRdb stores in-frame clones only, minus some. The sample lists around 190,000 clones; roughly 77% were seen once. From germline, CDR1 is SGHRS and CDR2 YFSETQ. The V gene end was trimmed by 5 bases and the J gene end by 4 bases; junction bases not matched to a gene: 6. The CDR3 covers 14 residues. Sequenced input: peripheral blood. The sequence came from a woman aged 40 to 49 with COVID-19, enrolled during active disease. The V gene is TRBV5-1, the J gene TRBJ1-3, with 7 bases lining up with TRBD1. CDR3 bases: TGCGCCAGCAGGGTCGGGACAGACGGAAACACCATATATTTT. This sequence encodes CASRVGTDGNTIYF. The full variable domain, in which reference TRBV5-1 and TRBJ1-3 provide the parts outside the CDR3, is KAGVTQTPRYLIKTRGQQVTLSCSPISGHRSVSWYQQTPGQGLQFLFEYFSETQRNKGNFPGRFSGRQFSNSRSEMNVSTLELGDSALYLCASRVGTDGNTIYFGEGSWLTVV.